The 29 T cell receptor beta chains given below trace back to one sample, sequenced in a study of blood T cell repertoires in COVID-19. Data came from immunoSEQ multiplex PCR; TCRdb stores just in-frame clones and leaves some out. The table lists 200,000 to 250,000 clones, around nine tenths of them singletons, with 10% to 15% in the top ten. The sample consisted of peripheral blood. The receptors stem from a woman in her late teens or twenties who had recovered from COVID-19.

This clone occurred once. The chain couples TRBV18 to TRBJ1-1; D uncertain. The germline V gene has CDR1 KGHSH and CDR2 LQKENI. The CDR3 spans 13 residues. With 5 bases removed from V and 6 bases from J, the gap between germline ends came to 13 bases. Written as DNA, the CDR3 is TGTGCCAGCTCAGCGGGAGTAGTGGCTGAAGCTTTCTTT. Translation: CASSAGVVAEAFF.

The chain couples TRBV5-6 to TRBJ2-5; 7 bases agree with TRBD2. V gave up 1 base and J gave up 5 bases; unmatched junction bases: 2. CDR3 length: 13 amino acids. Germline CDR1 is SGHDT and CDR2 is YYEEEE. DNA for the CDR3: TGTGCCAGCAGCTTGCGGGGAGGGGAGACCCAGTACTTC. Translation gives CASSLRGGETQYF.

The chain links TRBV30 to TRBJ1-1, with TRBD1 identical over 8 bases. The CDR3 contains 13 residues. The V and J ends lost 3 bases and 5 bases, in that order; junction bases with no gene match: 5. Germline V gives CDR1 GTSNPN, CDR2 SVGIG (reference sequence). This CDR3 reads CAWRGQGWTEAFF. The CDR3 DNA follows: TGTGCCTGGAGAGGACAGGGTTGGACTGAAGCTTTCTTT.

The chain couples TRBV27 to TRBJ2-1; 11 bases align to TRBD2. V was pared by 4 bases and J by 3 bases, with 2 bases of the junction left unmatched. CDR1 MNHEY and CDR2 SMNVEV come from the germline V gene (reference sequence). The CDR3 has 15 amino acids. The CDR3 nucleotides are TGTGCCAGCAGTTCAGGGACTAGCGGCTACAATGAGCAGTTCTTC. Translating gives CASSSGTSGYNEQFF.

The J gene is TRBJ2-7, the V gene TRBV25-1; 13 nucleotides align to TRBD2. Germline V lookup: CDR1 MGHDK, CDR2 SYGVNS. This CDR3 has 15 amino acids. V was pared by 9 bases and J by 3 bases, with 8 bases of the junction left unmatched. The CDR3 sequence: CASHTGTSGNYEQYF. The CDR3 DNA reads TGTGCCAGTCACACCGGGACTAGCGGGAACTACGAGCAGTACTTC.

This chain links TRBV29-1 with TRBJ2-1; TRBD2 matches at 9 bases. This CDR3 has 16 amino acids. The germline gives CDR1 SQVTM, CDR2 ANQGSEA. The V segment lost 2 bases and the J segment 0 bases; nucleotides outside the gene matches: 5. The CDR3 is CSVEWVSGSSYNEQFF. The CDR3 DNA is TGCAGCGTTGAATGGGTTAGCGGGAGCTCCTACAATGAGCAGTTCTTC.

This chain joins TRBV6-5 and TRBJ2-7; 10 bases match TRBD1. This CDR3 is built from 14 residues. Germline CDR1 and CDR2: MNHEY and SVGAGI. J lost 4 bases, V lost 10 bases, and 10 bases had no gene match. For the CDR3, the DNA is TGTGCCACGAAAGAAGGGACAGGGGTGTACGAGCAGTACTTC. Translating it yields CATKEGTGVYEQYF.

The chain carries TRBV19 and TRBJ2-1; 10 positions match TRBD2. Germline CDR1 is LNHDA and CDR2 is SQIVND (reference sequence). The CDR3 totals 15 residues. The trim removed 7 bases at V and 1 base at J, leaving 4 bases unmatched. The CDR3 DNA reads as TGTGCCAGTATCCCTAGCGGGAGTTCCTACAATGAGCAGTTCTTC. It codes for CASIPSGSSYNEQFF. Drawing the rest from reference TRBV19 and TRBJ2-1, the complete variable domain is DGGITQSPKYLFRKEGQNVTLSCEQNLNHDAMYWYRQDPGQGLRLIYYSQIVNDFQKGDIAEGYSVSREKKESFPLTVTSAQKNPTAFYLCASIPSGSSYNEQFFGPGTRLTVL.

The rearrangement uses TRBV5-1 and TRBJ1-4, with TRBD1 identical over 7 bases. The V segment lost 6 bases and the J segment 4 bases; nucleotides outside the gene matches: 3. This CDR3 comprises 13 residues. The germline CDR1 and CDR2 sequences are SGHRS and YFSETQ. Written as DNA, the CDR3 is TGCGCCAGCACCCCAGGGGGTAATGAAAAACTGTTTTTT. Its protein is CASTPGGNEKLFF.

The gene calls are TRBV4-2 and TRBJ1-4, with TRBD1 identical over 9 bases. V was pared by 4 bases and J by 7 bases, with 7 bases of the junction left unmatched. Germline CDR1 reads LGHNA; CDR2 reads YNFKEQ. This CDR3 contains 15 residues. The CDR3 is CASSPQGQGGEKLFF. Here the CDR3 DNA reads TGTGCCAGCAGCCCTCAGGGACAGGGAGGTGAAAAACTGTTTTTT.

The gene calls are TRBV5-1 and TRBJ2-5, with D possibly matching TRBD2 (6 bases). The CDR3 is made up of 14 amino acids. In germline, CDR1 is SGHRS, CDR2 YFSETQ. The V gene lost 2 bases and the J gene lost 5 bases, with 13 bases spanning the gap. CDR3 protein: CASSLVRGGETQYF. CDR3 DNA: TGCGCCAGCAGCTTAGTGCGGGGTGGGGAGACCCAGTACTTC. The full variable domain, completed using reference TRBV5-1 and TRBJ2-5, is KAGVTQTPRYLIKTRGQQVTLSCSPISGHRSVSWYQQTPGQGLQFLFEYFSETQRNKGNFPGRFSGRQFSNSRSEMNVSTLELGDSALYLCASSLVRGGETQYFGPGTRLLVL.

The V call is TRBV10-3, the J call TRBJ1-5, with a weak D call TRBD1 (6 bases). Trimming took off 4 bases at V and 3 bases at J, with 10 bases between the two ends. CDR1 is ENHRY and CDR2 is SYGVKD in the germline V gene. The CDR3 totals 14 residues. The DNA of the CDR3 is TGTGCCATCAGTGCCAGGGGTGACAATCAGCCCCAGCATTTT. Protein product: CAISARGDNQPQHF.

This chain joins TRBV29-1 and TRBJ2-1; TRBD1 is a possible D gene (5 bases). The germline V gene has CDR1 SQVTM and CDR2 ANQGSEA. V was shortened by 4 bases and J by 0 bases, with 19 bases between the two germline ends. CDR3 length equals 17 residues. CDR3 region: CSVVLRDPLSSYNEQFF. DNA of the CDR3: TGCAGCGTTGTTCTCAGGGATCCTTTGAGCTCCTACAATGAGCAGTTCTTC.

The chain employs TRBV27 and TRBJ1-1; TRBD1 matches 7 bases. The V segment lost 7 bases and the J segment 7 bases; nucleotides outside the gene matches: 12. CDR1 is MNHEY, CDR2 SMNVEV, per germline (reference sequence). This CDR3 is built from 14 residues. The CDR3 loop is CASNPIAGGLEAFF. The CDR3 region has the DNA TGTGCCAGCAACCCCATCGCAGGGGGTCTTGAAGCTTTCTTT.

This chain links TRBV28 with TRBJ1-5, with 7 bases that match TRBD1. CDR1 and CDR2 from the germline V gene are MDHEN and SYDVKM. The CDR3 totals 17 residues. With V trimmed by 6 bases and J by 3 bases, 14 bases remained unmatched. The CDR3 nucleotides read TGTGCCAGCAGAGAAACCCGTTGGGGACAGCCCAATCAGCCCCAGCATTTT. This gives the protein CASRETRWGQPNQPQHF.

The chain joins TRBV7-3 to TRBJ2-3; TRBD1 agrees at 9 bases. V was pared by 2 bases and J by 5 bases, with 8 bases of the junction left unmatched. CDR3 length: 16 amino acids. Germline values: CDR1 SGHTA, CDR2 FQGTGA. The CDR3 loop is CASSLGYRGLKDTQYF. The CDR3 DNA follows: TGTGCCAGCAGCTTAGGGTACAGGGGGCTCAAAGATACGCAGTATTTT.

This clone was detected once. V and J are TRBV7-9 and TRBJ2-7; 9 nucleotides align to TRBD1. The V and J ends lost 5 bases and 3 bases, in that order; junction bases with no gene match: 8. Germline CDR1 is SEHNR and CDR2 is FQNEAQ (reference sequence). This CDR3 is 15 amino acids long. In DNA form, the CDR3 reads TGTGCCAGCAGCAAAACCGGGACAGGGTTCTACGAGCAGTACTTC. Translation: CASSKTGTGFYEQYF.

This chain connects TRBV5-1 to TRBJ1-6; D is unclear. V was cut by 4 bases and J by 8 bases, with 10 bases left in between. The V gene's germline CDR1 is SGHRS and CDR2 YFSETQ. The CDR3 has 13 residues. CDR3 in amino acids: CASSQREDSPLHF. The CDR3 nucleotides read TGCGCCAGCAGCCAGCGGGAGGATTCACCCCTCCACTTT.

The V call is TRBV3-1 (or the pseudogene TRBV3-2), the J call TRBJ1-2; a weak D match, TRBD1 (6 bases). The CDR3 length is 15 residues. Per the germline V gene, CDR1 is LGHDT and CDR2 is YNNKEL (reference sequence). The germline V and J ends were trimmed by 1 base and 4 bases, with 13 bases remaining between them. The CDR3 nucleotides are TGTGCCAGCAGCCAAGCACAGGGATCTGGCTATGGCTACACCTTC. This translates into CASSQAQGSGYGYTF.

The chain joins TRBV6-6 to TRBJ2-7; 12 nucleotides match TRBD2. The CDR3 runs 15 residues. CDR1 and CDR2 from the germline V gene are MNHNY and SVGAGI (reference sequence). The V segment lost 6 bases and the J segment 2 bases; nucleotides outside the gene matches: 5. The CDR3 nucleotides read TGTGCCAGCAGCCGTCTAGCGGGAGGGACCTACGAGCAGTACTTC. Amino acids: CASSRLAGGTYEQYF.

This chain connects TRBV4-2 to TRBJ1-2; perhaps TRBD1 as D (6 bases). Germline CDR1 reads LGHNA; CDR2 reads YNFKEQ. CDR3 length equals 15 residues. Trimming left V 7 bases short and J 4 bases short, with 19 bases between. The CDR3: CASTLFEQGAYGYTF. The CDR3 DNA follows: TGTGCCAGCACCCTATTCGAACAGGGCGCCTATGGCTACACCTTC.

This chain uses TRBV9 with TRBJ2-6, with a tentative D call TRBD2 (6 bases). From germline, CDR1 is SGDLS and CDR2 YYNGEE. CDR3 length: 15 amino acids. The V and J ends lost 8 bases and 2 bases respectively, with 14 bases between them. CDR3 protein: CASSPGLTGANVLTF. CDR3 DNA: TGTGCCAGTTCGCCGGGACTGACTGGGGCCAACGTCCTGACTTTC. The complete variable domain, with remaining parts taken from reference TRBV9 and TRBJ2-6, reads DSGVTQTPKHLITATGQRVTLRCSPRSGDLSVYWYQQSLDQGLQFLIQYYNGEERAKGNILERFSAQQFPDLHSELNLSSLELGDSALYFCASSPGLTGANVLTFGAGSRLTVL.

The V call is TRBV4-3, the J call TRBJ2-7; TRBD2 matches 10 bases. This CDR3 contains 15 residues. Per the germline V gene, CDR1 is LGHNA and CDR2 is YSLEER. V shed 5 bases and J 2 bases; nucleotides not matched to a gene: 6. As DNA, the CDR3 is TGCGCCAGCAGCTACTCACTAGCGGGGACCTACGAGCAGTACTTC. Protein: CASSYSLAGTYEQYF.

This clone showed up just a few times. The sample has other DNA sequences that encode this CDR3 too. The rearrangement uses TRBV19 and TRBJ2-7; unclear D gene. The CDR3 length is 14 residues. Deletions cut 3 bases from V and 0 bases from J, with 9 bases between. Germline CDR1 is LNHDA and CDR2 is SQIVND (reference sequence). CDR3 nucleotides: TGTGCCAGTAGTATCGGCGGCAGCTCCTACGAGCAGTACTTC. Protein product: CASSIGGSSYEQYF.

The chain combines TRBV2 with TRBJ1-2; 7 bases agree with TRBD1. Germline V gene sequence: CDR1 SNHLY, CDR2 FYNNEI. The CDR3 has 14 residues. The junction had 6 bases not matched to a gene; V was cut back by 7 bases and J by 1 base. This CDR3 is CASKIDRDNYGYTF. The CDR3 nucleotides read TGTGCCAGCAAGATTGACAGGGATAACTATGGCTACACCTTC.

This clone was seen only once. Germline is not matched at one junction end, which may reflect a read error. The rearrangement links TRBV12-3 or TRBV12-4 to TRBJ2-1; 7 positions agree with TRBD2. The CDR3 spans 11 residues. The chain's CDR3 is CASSFGRERVF. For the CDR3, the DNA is TGTGCCAGCAGTTTTGGGCGGGAGAGAGTCTTC.

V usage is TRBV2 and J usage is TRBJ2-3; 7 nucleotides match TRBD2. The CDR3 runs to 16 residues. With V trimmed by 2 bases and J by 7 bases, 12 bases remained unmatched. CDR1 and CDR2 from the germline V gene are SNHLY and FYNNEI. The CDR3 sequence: CASSERVGGVANTQYF. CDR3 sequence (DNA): TGTGCCAGCAGTGAACGGGTGGGAGGGGTAGCAAATACGCAGTATTTT. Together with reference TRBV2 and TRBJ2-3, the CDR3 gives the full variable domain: EPEVTQTPSHQVTQMGQEVILRCVPISNHLYFYWYRQILGQKVEFLVSFYNNEISEKSEIFDDQFSVERPDGSNFTLKIRSTKLEDSAMYFCASSERVGGVANTQYFGPGTRLTVL.

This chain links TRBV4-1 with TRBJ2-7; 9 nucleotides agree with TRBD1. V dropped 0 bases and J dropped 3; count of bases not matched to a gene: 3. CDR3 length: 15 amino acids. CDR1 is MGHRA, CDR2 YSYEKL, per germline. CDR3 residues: CASSQEETGGYEQYF. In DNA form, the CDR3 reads TGCGCCAGCAGCCAAGAGGAGACAGGGGGCTACGAGCAGTACTTC.

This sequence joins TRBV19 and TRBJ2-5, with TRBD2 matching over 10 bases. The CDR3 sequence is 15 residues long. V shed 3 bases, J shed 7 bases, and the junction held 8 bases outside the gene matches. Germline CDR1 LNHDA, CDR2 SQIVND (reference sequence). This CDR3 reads CASSMLLAGVRTQYF. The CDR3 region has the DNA TGTGCCAGTAGTATGTTGCTAGCGGGAGTTCGGACCCAGTACTTC. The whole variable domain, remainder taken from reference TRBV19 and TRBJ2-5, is DGGITQSPKYLFRKEGQNVTLSCEQNLNHDAMYWYRQDPGQGLRLIYYSQIVNDFQKGDIAEGYSVSREKKESFPLTVTSAQKNPTAFYLCASSMLLAGVRTQYFGPGTRLLVL.